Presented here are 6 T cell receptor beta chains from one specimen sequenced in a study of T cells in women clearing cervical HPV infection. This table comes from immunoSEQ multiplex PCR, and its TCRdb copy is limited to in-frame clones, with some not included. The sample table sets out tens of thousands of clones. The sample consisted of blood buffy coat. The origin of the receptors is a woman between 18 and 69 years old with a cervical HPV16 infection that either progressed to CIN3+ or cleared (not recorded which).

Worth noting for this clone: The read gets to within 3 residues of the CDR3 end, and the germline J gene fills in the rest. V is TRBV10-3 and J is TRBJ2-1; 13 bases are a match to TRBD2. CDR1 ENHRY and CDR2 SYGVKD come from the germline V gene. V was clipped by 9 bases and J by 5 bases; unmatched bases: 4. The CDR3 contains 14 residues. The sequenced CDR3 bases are TGTGCCATGGCCGGGACTAGCGGGGACAATGAG. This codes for CAMAGTSGDNE. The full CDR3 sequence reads CAMAGTSGDNEQFF.

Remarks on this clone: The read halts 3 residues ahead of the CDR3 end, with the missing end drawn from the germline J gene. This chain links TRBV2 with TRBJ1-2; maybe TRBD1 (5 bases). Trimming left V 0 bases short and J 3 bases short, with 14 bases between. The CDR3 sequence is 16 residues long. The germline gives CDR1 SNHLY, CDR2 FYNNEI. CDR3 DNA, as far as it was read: TGTGCCAGCAGTGAAGCGGCGAGGGGCAGGTACTATGGC. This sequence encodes CASSEAARGRYYG. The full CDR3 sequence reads CASSEAARGRYYGYTF. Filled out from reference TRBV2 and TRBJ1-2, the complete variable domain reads EPEVTQTPSHQVTQMGQEVILRCVPISNHLYFYWYRQILGQKVEFLVSFYNNEISEKSEIFDDQFSVERPDGSNFTLKIRSTKLEDSAMYFCASSEAARGRYYGYTFGSGTRLTVV.

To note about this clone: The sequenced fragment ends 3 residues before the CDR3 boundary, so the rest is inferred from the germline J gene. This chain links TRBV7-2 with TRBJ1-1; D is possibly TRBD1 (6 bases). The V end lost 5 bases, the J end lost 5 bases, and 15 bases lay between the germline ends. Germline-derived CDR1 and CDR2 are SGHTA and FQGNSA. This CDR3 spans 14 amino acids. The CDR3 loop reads CASSGGQGQTEAFF. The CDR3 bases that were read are TGTGCCAGCAGCGGAGGGCAGGGGCAGACTGAA.

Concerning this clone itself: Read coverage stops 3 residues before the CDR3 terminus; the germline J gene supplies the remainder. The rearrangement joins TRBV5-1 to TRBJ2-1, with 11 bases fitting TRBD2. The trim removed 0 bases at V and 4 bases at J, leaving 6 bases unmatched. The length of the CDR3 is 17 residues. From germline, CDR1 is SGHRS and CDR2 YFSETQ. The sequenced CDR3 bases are TGCGCCAGCAGCTTGGCCCAACGACTAGCGGGATACAATGAG. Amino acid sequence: CASSLAQRLAGYNE. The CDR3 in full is CASSLAQRLAGYNEQFF.

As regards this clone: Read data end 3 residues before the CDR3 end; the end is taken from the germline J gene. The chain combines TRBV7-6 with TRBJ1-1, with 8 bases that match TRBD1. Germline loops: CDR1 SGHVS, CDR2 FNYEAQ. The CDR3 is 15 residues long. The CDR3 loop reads CASSLRRRGQETAFF. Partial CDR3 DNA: TGTGCCAGCAGCTTGAGACGCAGGGGGCAAGAGACC.

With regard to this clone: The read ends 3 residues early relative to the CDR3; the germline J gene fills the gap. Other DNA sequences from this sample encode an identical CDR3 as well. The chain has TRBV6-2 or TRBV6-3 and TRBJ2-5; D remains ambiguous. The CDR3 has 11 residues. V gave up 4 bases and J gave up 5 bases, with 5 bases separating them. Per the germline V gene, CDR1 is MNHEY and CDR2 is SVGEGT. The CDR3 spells CASSSGETQYF. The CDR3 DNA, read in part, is TGTGCCAGCAGTTCCGGGGAGACC.